The 14 T cell receptor beta chains below all came from one sample that was sequenced in a study of blood T cell repertoires in COVID-19. Assay: immunoSEQ multiplex PCR; the TCRdb copy retains only in-frame clones and omits some. The sample has hundreds of thousands of clones, approximately 89% seen once. Sequenced material: peripheral blood. These TCRs come from a woman aged 18-29 years who had recovered from COVID-19.

This clone was detected once. This chain connects TRBV10-1 to TRBJ2-7; 12 bases fit TRBD2. Germline-derived CDR1 and CDR2 are WNHNN and SYGVQD (reference sequence). The CDR3 covers 20 residues. Trimming removed 6 bases from V and 2 bases from J; junction bases left unmatched: 20. In DNA form, the CDR3 reads TGCGCCAGCAGACTCTTTAAGCCGGGACTAGCGGGCGTCCATCCCTACGAGCAGTACGTC. Protein sequence: CASRLFKPGLAGVHPYEQYV.

The V call is TRBV19, the J call TRBJ2-2; D is perhaps TRBD2 (6 bases). Germline values: CDR1 LNHDA, CDR2 SQIVND (reference sequence). V lost 10 bases and J lost 4, with 13 bases in between. This CDR3 spans 13 amino acids. CDR3 amino acids: CATRLASTGELFF. CDR3 sequence (DNA): TGTGCCACCCGGCTAGCGAGCACCGGGGAGCTGTTTTTT.

V usage is TRBV4-3 and J usage is TRBJ1-3, with D perhaps TRBD1 (5 bases). Trimming pared 1 base from V and 0 bases from J, leaving 7 bases between. Germline lookup yields CDR1 LGHNA and CDR2 YSLEER. The CDR3 extends over 15 amino acids. CDR3 sequence: CASSQARDSGNTIYF. The CDR3 DNA follows: TGCGCCAGCAGCCAAGCCAGGGACTCTGGAAACACCATATATTTT.

V gene TRBV19 combines with J gene TRBJ2-1, with a tentative D call TRBD2 (5 bases). This CDR3 region has 14 residues. Per germline, CDR1 LNHDA and CDR2 SQIVND (reference sequence). V dropped 5 bases and J dropped 9 bases, with 17 bases sitting between them. The DNA for the CDR3 is TGTGCCAGTAGTCCAACGGGATTTTCGGGTGAGCAGTTCTTC. Encoded protein: CASSPTGFSGEQFF.

The rearrangement uses TRBV27 and TRBJ2-1; 7 positions match TRBD2. CDR3 length: 15 amino acids. Trimming cost V 6 bases and J 3 bases; bases outside gene matches: 8. Germline-derived CDR1 and CDR2 are MNHEY and SMNVEV (reference sequence). For the CDR3, the DNA is TGTGCCAGCAGCCCGGCGGGAGACTTCTACAATGAGCAGTTCTTC. It translates to CASSPAGDFYNEQFF.

This clone was seen once. The chain recombines TRBV11-2 with TRBJ1-1; D call uncertain. Trimming stripped 5 bases from V and 1 base from J, with 8 bases between. The CDR3 length is 13 residues. Germline values: CDR1 SGHAT, CDR2 FQNNGV. CDR3 DNA: TGTGCCAGCAGCCCGAGTTGGAACACTGAAGCTTTCTTT. This codes for CASSPSWNTEAFF.

The chain links TRBV5-1 to TRBJ2-7, with 7 bases lining up with TRBD2. J gave up 2 bases and V 4 bases, and 9 bases lay outside the gene matches. CDR1 is SGHRS and CDR2 is YFSETQ in the germline V gene. The CDR3 extends over 15 amino acids. The CDR3 here is CASSPTSDSTYEQYV. CDR3 in DNA: TGCGCCAGCAGCCCAACTAGCGATTCCACCTACGAGCAGTACGTC.

This chain connects TRBV6-5 to TRBJ2-1; TRBD2 agrees at 11 bases. This CDR3 contains 15 residues. V lost 6 bases, J lost 9 bases, and 10 bases stayed unmatched. Germline V CDR1 and CDR2: MNHEY, SVGAGI. The CDR3 reads CASSSLAGGRSEQFF. In DNA, the CDR3 is TGTGCCAGCAGCTCTCTAGCGGGAGGACGCAGTGAGCAGTTCTTC.

The V and J genes are TRBV7-2 and TRBJ2-2; 9 bases align to TRBD1. Germline assignment: CDR1 SGHTA and CDR2 FQGNSA. V trimming: 5 bases; J trimming: 8 bases; junction bases outside the gene matches: 9. The CDR3 totals 15 residues. DNA of the CDR3: TGTGCCAGCAGCCCGGGACAGGGACCCCGTGGGGAGCTGTTTTTT. Translating it yields CASSPGQGPRGELFF.

The chain carries TRBV9 and TRBJ1-1; possible D gene TRBD1, 5 bases. This CDR3 spans 13 amino acids. In germline, CDR1 is SGDLS, CDR2 YYNGEE. V gave up 1 base and J gave up 9 bases, with 13 bases separating them. The CDR3 nucleotides are TGTGCCAGCAGCGTACGGTCAGGGCAGAAAGCTTTCTTT. Amino acid sequence: CASSVRSGQKAFF.

This clone was recorded once. This chain uses TRBV12-5 with TRBJ1-3; 9 nucleotides line up with TRBD1. The CDR3 loop spans 15 amino acids. CDR1 and CDR2 from the germline V gene are LGHNT and FRNRAP. The V segment lost 6 bases and the J segment 4 bases; nucleotides outside the gene matches: 7. The CDR3 sequence: CASGRHGTGGNTIYF. In DNA, the CDR3 is TGTGCTAGTGGCCGACATGGGACAGGGGGAAACACCATATATTTT.

The rearrangement joins TRBV30 to TRBJ1-3, with D unclear. CDR3 length: 14 residues. The ends were cut back, 1 base at V and 7 bases at J, with 14 bases in the middle. Germline CDR1 is GTSNPN and CDR2 is SVGIG (reference sequence). The CDR3 here is CAWSASGLRNTIYF. In nucleotides, the CDR3 is TGTGCCTGGAGTGCAAGCGGGCTGCGGAACACCATATATTTT. The full variable domain, completed using reference TRBV30 and TRBJ1-3, is SQTIHQWPATLVQPVGSPLSLECTVEGTSNPNLYWYRQAAGRGLQLLFYSVGIGQISSEVPQNLSASRPQDRQFILSSKKLLLSDSGFYLCAWSASGLRNTIYFGEGSWLTVV.

The rearrangement links TRBV3-1 (or the pseudogene TRBV3-2) to TRBJ2-5; 12 nucleotides agree with TRBD2. Germline lookup yields CDR1 LGHDT and CDR2 YNNKEL (reference sequence). With 6 bases clipped from V and 1 base from J, the junction kept 6 bases outside the gene matches. This CDR3 comprises 16 residues. CDR3 DNA: TGTGCCAGCAGATACGGACTAGCGGGGCTCCAAGAGACCCAGTACTTC. Amino acids: CASRYGLAGLQETQYF.

J is TRBJ2-1 and V is TRBV30, with 8 bases identical to TRBD1. The CDR3 has 16 amino acids. CDR1 and CDR2 from the germline V gene are GTSNPN and SVGIG (reference sequence). J lost 8 bases, V lost 1 base, and 13 bases had no gene match. The CDR3 region is CAWSDRTGRFVDEQFF. The CDR3, as DNA: TGTGCCTGGAGTGACCGGACAGGGAGGTTTGTCGATGAGCAGTTCTTC.